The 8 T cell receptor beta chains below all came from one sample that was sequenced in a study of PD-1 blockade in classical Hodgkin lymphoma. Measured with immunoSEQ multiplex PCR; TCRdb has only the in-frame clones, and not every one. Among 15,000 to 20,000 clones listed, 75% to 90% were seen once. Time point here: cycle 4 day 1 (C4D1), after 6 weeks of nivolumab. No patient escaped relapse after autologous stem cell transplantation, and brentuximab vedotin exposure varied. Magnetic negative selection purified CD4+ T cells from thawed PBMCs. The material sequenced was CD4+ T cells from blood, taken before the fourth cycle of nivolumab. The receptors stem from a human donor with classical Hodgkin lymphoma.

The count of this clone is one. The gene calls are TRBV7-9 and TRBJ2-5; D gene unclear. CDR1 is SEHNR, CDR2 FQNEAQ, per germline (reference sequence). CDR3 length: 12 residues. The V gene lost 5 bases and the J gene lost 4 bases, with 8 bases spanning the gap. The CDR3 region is CASSAGVETQYF. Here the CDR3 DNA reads TGTGCCAGCAGCGCAGGTGTAGAGACCCAGTACTTC. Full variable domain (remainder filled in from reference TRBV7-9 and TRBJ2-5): DTGVSQNPRHKITKRGQNVTFRCDPISEHNRLYWYRQTLGQGPEFLTYFQNEAQLEKSRLLSDRFSAERPKGSFSTLEIQRTEQGDSAMYLCASSAGVETQYFGPGTRLLVL.

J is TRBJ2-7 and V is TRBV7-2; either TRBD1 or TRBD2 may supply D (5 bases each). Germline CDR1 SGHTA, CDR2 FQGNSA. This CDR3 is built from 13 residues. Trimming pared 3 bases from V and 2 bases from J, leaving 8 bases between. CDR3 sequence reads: CASSFGAPYEQYF. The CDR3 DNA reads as TGTGCCAGCAGCTTCGGGGCCCCCTACGAGCAGTACTTC.

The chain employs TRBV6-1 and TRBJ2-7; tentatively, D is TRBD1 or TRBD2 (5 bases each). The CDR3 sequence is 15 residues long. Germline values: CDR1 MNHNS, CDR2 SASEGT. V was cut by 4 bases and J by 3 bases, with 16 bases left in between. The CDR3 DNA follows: TGTGCCAGCAGTGTTTCTTGGGACGGAGACTACGAGCAGTACTTC. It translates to CASSVSWDGDYEQYF.

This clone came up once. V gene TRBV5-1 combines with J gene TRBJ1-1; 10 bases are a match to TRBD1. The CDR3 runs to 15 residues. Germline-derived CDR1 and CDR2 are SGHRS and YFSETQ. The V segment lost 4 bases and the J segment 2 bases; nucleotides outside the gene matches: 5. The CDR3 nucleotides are TGCGCCAGCAGCGCCCGGGACAGGGGTAACACTGAAGCTTTCTTT. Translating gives CASSARDRGNTEAFF. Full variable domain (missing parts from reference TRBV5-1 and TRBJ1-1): KAGVTQTPRYLIKTRGQQVTLSCSPISGHRSVSWYQQTPGQGLQFLFEYFSETQRNKGNFPGRFSGRQFSNSRSEMNVSTLELGDSALYLCASSARDRGNTEAFFGQGTRLTVV.

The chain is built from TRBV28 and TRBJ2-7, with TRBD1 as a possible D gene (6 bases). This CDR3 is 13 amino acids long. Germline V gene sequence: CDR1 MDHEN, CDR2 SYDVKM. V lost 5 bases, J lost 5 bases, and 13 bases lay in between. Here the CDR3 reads CASSTPGTHEQYF. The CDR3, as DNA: TGTGCCAGCAGTACGCCCGGGACACACGAGCAGTACTTC.

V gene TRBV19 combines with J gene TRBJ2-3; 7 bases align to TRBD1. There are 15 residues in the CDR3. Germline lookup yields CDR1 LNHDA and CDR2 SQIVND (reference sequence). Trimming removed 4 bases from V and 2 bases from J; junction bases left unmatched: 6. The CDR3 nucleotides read TGTGCCAGTAGTACCGACAGGGCATTCACAGATACGCAGTATTTT. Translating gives CASSTDRAFTDTQYF.

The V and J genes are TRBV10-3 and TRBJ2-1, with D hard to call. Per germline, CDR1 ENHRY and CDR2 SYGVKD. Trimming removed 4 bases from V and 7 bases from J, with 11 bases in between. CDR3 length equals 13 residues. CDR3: CAISGAERNEQFF. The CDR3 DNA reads TGTGCCATCAGTGGGGCCGAGAGAAATGAGCAGTTCTTC.

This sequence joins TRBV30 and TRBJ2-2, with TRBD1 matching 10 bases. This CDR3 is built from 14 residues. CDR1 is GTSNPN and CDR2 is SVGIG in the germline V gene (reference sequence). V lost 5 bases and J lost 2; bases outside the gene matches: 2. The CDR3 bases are TGTGCCTGGGGGACAGGGGTTAACACCGGGGAGCTGTTTTTT. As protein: CAWGTGVNTGELFF. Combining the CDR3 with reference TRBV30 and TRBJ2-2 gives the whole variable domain SQTIHQWPATLVQPVGSPLSLECTVEGTSNPNLYWYRQAAGRGLQLLFYSVGIGQISSEVPQNLSASRPQDRQFILSSKKLLLSDSGFYLCAWGTGVNTGELFFGEGSRLTVL.